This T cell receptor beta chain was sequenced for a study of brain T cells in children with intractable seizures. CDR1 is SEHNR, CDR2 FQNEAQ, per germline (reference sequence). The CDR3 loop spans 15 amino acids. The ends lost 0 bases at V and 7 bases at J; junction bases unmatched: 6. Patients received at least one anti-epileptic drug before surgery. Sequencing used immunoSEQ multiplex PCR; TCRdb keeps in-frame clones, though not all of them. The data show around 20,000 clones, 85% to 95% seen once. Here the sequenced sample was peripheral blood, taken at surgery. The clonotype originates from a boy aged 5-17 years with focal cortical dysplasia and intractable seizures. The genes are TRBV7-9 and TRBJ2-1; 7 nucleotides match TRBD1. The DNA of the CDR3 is TGTGCCAGCAGCTTAGCTCGTAGACAGGGAAATGAGCAGTTCTTC. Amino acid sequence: CASSLARRQGNEQFF. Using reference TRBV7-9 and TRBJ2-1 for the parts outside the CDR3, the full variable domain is DTGVSQNPRHKITKRGQNVTFRCDPISEHNRLYWYRQTLGQGPEFLTYFQNEAQLEKSRLLSDRFSAERPKGSFSTLEIQRTEQGDSAMYLCASSLARRQGNEQFFGPGTRLTVL.